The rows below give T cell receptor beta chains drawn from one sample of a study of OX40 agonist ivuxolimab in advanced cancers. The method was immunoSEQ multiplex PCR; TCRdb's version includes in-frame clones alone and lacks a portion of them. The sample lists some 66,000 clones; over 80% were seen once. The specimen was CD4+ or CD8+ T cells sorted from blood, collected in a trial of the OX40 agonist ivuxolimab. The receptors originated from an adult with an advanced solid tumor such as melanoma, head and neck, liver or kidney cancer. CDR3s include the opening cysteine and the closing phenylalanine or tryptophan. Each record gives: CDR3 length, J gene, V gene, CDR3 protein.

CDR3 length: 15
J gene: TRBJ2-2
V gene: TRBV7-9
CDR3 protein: CASSSDRGNTGELFF

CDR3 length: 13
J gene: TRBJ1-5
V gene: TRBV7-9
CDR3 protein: CASSSDRSQPQHF

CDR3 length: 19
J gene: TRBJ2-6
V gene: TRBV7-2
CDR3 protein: CASSLAPLAGVGGANVLTF

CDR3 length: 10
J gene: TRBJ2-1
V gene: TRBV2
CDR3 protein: CASGDNEQFF

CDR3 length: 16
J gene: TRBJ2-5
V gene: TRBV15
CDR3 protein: CATSRDRPGSGATQYF

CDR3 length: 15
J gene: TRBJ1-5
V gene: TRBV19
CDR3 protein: CASSNGLPVNQPQHF

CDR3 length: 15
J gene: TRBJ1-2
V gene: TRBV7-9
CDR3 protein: CASSLGGTGYDGYTF

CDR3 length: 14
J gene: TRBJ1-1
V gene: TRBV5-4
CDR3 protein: CASSSTGINTEAFF

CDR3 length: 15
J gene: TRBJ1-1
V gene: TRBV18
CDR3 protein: CASSPLTGRNTEAFF

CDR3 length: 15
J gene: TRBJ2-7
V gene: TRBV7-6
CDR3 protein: CASSYRLAGVEEQYF

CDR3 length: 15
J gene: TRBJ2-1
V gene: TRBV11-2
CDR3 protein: CASSFHPGQGNEQFF

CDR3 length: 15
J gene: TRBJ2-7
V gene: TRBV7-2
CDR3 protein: CASSPRRGSTYEQYF

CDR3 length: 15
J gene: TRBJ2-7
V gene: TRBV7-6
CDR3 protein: CASSPGGSGSSEQYF

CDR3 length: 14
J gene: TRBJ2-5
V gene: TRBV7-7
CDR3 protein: CASSPAGTQETQYF

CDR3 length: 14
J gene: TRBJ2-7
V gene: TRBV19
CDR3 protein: CASSMNLAAYEQYF

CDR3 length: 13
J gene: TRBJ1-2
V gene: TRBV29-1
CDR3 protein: CSVVMGSGYGYTF

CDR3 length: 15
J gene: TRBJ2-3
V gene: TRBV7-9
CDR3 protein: CASSLYGASTDTQYF

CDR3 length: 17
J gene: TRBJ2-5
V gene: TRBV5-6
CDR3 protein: CASSGERLAGATETQYF

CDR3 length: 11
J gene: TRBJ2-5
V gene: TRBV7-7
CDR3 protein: CASSLAETQYF

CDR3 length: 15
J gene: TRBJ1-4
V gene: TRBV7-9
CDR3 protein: CASSPGTGYGEKLFF

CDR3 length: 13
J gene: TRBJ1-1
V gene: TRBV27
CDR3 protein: CASSLFGNTEAFF

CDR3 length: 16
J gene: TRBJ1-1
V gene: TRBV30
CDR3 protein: CAWSQPGLAANTEAFF

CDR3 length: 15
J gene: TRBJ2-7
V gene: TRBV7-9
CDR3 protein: CASSLTGAFSYEQYF

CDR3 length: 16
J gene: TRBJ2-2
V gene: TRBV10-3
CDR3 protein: CAISVAQTGDTGELFF

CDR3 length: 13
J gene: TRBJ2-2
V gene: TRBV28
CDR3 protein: CASSLGQLRWLFF

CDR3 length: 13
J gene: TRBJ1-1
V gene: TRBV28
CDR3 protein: CASSTYRDTEAFF

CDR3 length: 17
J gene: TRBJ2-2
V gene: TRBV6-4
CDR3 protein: CASSDSISGRGDGELFF

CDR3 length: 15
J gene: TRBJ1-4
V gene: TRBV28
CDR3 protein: CASTRLAGDYEKLFF

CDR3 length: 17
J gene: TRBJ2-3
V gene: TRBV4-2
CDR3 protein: CASSRATSGVPTDTQYF

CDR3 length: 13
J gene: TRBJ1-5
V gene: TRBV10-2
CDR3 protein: CASRRDRDQPQHF

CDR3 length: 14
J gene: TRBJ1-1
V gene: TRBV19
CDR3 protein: CASSAGTGVSEAFF

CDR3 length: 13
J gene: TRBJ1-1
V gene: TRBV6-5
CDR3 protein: CASRKPVNTEAFF

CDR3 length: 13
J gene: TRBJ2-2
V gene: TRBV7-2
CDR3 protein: CASSWARTGELFF

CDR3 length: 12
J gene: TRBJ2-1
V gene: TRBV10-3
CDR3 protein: CAIGTDYNEQFF

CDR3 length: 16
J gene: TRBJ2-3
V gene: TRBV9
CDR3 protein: CASSAGQGAYTDTQYF

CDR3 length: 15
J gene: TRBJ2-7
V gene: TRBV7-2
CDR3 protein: CASSSSGRANHEQYF

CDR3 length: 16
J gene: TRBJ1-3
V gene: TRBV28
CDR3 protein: CASSSTVGSWRNTIYF

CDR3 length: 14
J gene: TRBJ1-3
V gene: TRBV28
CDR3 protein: CASSGQGGVNTIYF

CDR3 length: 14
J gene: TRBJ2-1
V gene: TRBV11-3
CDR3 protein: CASSLDIGSNEQFF

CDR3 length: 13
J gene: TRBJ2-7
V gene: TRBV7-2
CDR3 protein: CASSLPEVGEQYF

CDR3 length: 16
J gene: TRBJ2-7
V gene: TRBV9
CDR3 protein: CASSAPTGTGVGEQYF

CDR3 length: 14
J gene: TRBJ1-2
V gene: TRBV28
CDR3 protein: CASSLSRVNYGYTF

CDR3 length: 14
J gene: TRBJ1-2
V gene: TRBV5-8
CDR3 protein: CASSLVQGTLSYTF

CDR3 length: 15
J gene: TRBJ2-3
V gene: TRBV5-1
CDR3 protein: CASNTKGAPTDTQYF

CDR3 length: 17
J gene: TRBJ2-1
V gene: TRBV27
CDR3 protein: CASSLRVAGGLYNEQFF

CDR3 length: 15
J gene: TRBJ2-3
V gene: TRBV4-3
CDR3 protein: CASSPQGYPADTQYF

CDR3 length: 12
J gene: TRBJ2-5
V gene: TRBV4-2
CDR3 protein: CASSQAGETQYF

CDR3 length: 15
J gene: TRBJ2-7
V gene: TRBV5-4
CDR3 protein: CASSVPGLAPYEQYF

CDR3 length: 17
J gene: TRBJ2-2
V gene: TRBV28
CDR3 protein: CASSFHTGGGYTGELFF

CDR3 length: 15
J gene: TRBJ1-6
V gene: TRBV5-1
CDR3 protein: CASSPGQTYNSPLHF

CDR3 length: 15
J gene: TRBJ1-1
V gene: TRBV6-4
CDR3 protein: CASSDSGQGNTEAFF

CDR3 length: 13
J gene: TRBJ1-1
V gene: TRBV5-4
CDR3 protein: CASSLADQGAAFF

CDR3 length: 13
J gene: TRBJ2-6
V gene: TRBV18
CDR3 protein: CASSPPGANVLTF

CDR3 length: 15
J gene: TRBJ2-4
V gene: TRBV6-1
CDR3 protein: CASRDRGLAKNIQYF

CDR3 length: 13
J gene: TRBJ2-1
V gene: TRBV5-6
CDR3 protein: CASSFPADSEQFF